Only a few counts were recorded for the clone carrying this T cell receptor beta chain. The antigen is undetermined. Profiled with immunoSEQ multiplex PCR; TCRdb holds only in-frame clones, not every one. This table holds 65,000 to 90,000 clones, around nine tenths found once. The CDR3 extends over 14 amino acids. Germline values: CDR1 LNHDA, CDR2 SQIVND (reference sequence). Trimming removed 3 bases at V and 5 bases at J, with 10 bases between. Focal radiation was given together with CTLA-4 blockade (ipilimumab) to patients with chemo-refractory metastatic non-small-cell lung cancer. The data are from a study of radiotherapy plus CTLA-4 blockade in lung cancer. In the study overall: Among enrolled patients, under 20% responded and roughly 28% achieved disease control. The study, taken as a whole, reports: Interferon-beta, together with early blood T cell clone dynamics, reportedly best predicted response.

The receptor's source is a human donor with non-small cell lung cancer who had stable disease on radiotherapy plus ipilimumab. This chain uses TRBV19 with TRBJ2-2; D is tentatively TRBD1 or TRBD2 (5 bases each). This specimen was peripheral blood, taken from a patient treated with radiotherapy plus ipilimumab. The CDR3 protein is CASSMGVGTGELFF. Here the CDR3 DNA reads TGTGCCAGTAGTATGGGGGTAGGGACCGGGGAGCTGTTTTTT.